The rows below give T cell receptor beta chains drawn from one sample of a study of human T cells and chemical hapten exposure. TCRdb independently ran MiXCR on the RACE reads; one entry per CDR3 protein. The table lists a few hundred thousand distinct CDR3 sequences, roughly 6% of them singletons. Sequences were derived from whole blood, sampled in connection with sensitization to the hapten diphenylcyclopropenone (DPC). These receptors were obtained from a young woman with alopecia areata. Some clones in this sample may be carry-over from other donors' samples. Both conserved end residues are part of each CDR3. Fields, in order: V gene, clone size, J gene, D gene, CDR3 DNA, CDR3 protein. The D gene is left open where the match is weak. Clone size is not always given. Where it is, it says once, few, many or a class for expanded clones.

TRBV10-3	-	TRBJ2-7	TRBD1	TGTGCCATCAGTGGGGGACAGGGCTACGAGCAGTACTTC	CAISGGQGYEQYF
TRBV5-1	-	TRBJ1-1	TRBD1	TGCGCCAGCAGCTGGACAGGGGGCGCGGAGGCTTTCTTT	CASSWTGGAEAFF
TRBV29-1	-	TRBJ2-5	-	TGCAGCGTGGAGCCCCGGGGTGAGACCCAGTACTTC	CSVEPRGETQYF
TRBV2	-	TRBJ1-2	TRBD1	TGTGCCAGCTTATATGACAGGGAACTTGGCTACACCTTC	CASLYDRELGYTF
TRBV5-6	many	TRBJ2-1	TRBD1	TGTGCCAGCAGCTTTCAGGGGGCGGAGTACAATGAGCAGTTCTTC	CASSFQGAEYNEQFF
TRBV12-3/TRBV12-4	many	TRBJ1-5	-	TGTGCCAGCAGTTTCGGACAGCCGAATAGCAATCAGCCCCAGCATTTT	CASSFGQPNSNQPQHF
TRBV5-1	-	TRBJ2-3	-	TGCGCCAGCAGCTCCCGACGAGGTTCAGATGTTACGCAGTATTTT	CASSSRRGSDVTQYF
TRBV29-1	many	TRBJ2-1	-	TGCAGCGTTGAATCGCGGACATGGATCGAGCAGTTCTTC	CSVESRTWIEQFF
TRBV4-2	few	TRBJ2-3	TRBD2	TGTGCCAGCAGCCCGGGACTAGCCTCGGAAGGAGATACGCAGTATTTT	CASSPGLASEGDTQYF
TRBV7-9	few	TRBJ2-7	TRBD1	TGTGCCAGCAGCTCGAACATGGACAGGGGAAGCTACGAGCAGTACTTC	CASSSNMDRGSYEQYF
TRBV6-2/TRBV6-3	many	TRBJ2-1	-	TGTGCCAGCAGTTCCGACTCCCCCTACAATGAGCAGTTCTTC	CASSSDSPYNEQFF
TRBV10-3	many	TRBJ2-1	TRBD2	TGTGCCACCGTTACTAGCGGGGGGAGCAATGAGCAGTTCTTC	CATVTSGGSNEQFF
TRBV29-1	many	TRBJ1-2	-	TGCAGCGTTGAAGATCAGTGGACCCGTAATGGCTACACCTTC	CSVEDQWTRNGYTF
TRBV20-1	many	TRBJ1-6	-	TGCAGTGCTAGAGCGGGGGAGAGCTCCTATAATTCACCCCTCCACTTT	CSARAGESSYNSPLHF
TRBV12-3/TRBV12-4	many	TRBJ1-1	-	TGTGCCAGCAGTTTTGGGAGGGCCCAGAACACTGAAGCTTTCTTT	CASSFGRAQNTEAFF
TRBV21-1	few	TRBJ2-1	-	TGTGCCAGCAGCAATTGTGCCCAGGCCTGGAACAATGAGCAGTTCTTC	CASSNCAQAWNNEQFF
TRBV6-6	many	TRBJ1-5	-	TGTGCCAGCCGTTGGGGGATCGGCAATCAGCCCCAGCATTTT	CASRWGIGNQPQHF
TRBV5-6	many	TRBJ2-5	TRBD2	TGTGCCAGCAGCGCGTTGACTAGCGGGCAAGAGACCCAGTACTTC	CASSALTSGQETQYF
TRBV29-1	many	TRBJ2-4	-	TGCAGCGTTGAGCTGGACAGAGAAAACATTCAGTACTTC	CSVELDRENIQYF
TRBV11-2	many	TRBJ2-1	-	TGTGCCAGCAGCTTAAGAGACGATGAGCAGTTCTTC	CASSLRDDEQFF
TRBV4-3	many	TRBJ1-1	-	TGCGCCAGCAGCAAGAGGAGGGGGACTGAAGCTTTCTTT	CASSKRRGTEAFF
TRBV4-3	many	TRBJ1-1	-	TGCGCCAGCAGCCAAGAGCTAGGGATGAACACTGAAGCTTTCTTT	CASSQELGMNTEAFF
TRBV25-1	many	TRBJ2-3	-	TGTGCCAGCAGGAGGGGGAGGGCAGATACGCAGTATTTT	CASRRGRADTQYF
TRBV28	-	TRBJ2-1	TRBD1	TGTGCCAGCAGTGTCGGACAGGGGAATGAGCAGTTCTTC	CASSVGQGNEQFF
TRBV6-6	-	TRBJ1-2	TRBD1	TGTGCCAGCCTGGGACAGGGGGAGTATGGCTACACCTTC	CASLGQGEYGYTF
TRBV29-1	many	TRBJ1-3	-	TGCAGCGTTTGGGGCGGGAACTCTGGAAACACCATATATTTT	CSVWGGNSGNTIYF
TRBV29-1	few	TRBJ2-3	-	TGCAGCGTGGACTACTCTGGAGATACGCAGTATTTT	CSVDYSGDTQYF
TRBV7-6	-	TRBJ2-3	TRBD2	TGTGCCAGCAGCTTAGGACCCTCTCTAGCGGGGGGACGAGGTGATACGCAGTATTTT	CASSLGPSLAGGRGDTQYF
TRBV12-3/TRBV12-4	many	TRBJ1-2	TRBD1	TGTGCCAGCAGCACGGGACAGGGGGCTAACTATGGCTACACCTTC	CASSTGQGANYGYTF
TRBV6-5	many	TRBJ1-2	-	TGTGCCAGCAGTTACGAGGGAGGGCGTAACTATGGCTACACCTTC	CASSYEGGRNYGYTF
TRBV28	-	TRBJ2-1	TRBD2	TGTGCCAGCAGTGCCGGGACTAGCCTCTCGCTTGAGCAGTTCTTC	CASSAGTSLSLEQFF
TRBV5-1	-	TRBJ2-5	-	TGCGCCAGCAGCGCGGGGGCAGGGGGCAATCAAGAGACCCAGTACTTC	CASSAGAGGNQETQYF
TRBV7-9	few	TRBJ2-2	-	TGTGCCAGCAGGCGGGATCCGAACACCGGGGAGCTGTTTTTT	CASRRDPNTGELFF
TRBV20-1	few	TRBJ1-1	-	TGCAGTGCTAGAGGGCGCCCGATCGACAGCCCCAACACTGAAGCTTTCTTT	CSARGRPIDSPNTEAFF
TRBV7-6	many	TRBJ1-1	-	TGTGCCAGCAGCTTAGATCTCTCTGGGCCAGATGAAGCTTTCTTT	CASSLDLSGPDEAFF
TRBV7-2	-	TRBJ2-5	TRBD2	TGTGCCAGCAGTTCCAGCGGGGACGGTCACCAAGAGACCCAGTACTTC	CASSSSGDGHQETQYF
TRBV6-2/TRBV6-3	-	TRBJ2-7	-	TGTGCCAGCAGTCGGGGGACCAACGAGCAGTACTTC	CASSRGTNEQYF
TRBV2	few	TRBJ2-3	-	TGTGCCAGCAGTCGCGGGGTTGGCACAGATACGCAGTATTTT	CASSRGVGTDTQYF
TRBV6-2/TRBV6-3	-	TRBJ2-7	TRBD1	TGTGCCAGCAAAGAGGGACAGCGCGAGCAGTACTTC	CASKEGQREQYF